This is a list of T cell receptor beta chains from one sample in a study of blood T cell repertoires in COVID-19. Profiled with immunoSEQ multiplex PCR; TCRdb holds only in-frame clones, not every one. The data show about 330,000 clones, 80% to 90% seen once. Input material: PBMCs or T cells enriched from blood (not recorded which). Receptors originate from a man aged 25-45 years who had recovered from COVID-19. CDR3s include the opening cysteine and the closing phenylalanine or tryptophan. The D gene is left open where the match is weak. Rows give clone size only sometimes, using once, few, many, or a class for an expanded clone.

j_call	d_call	clone_size	v_call	cdr3_nt	cdr3_aa
TRBJ2-7	NA	NA	TRBV19	TGTGCCAGTAGTATAGATCCCAGGTACGAGCAGTACTTC	CASSIDPRYEQYF
TRBJ1-1	TRBD1	NA	TRBV19	TGTGCCAGTAGTAACGACAGGGGAGGGACTGAAGCTTTCTTT	CASSNDRGGTEAFF
TRBJ2-4	TRBD2	NA	TRBV7-9	TGTGCCAGCAGCCTGGGGCGGGGGAGCTCCAAAAACATTCAGTACTTC	CASSLGRGSSKNIQYF
TRBJ2-7	TRBD1	NA	TRBV10-1	TGCGCCAGCAGTCGAGACAGGGGCTACTACGAGCAGTACTTC	CASSRDRGYYEQYF
TRBJ2-7	NA	NA	TRBV27	TGTGCCAGCAGTCCCCGGACGGGGTACGGCGAGCAGTACTTC	CASSPRTGYGEQYF
TRBJ2-7	TRBD2	NA	TRBV13	TGTGCCAGCAGCTTCGGGACTAGCGGCTACGAGCAGTACTTC	CASSFGTSGYEQYF
TRBJ2-2	NA	NA	TRBV10-3	TGTGCCATCAGTGAGGCAGGGTTTGACACCGGGGAGCTGTTTTTT	CAISEAGFDTGELFF
TRBJ2-6	NA	NA	TRBV30	TGTGCCTGGAGTGCAAGCCGGGACACGTACTCTGGGGCCAACGTCCTGACTTTC	CAWSASRDTYSGANVLTF
TRBJ1-1	NA	NA	TRBV12-2	TGTGCAAGTCGCAAAAGGGACAGGGCCACTGAAGCTTTCTTT	CASRKRDRATEAFF
TRBJ2-3	NA	few	TRBV27	TGTGCCAGCAGTCCCAGGGCGGTGAGCACAGATACGCAGTATTTT	CASSPRAVSTDTQYF
TRBJ2-7	NA	few	TRBV7-9	TGTGCCAGCAGCTTAGGTGGGGGCTTCGATTACGAGCAGTACTTC	CASSLGGGFDYEQYF
TRBJ2-4	NA	NA	TRBV20-1	TGCAGTGCCCATTTTAACATTCAGTACTTC	CSAHFNIQYF
TRBJ2-5	NA	once	TRBV28	TGTGCCAGCAGTTCTCCCCAGGGTCCGACCCAGTACTTC	CASSSPQGPTQYF
TRBJ2-7	NA	NA	TRBV6-1	TGTGCCAGCAGTGAAGGACAGCAACCCTCCTACGAGCAGTACTTC	CASSEGQQPSYEQYF
TRBJ2-7	NA	NA	TRBV6-1	TGTGCCAGCAGTACGAGCAAGGCTAGGCAGTACTTC	CASSTSKARQYF
TRBJ2-7	NA	NA	TRBV30	TGTGCCTGGAGTGTCGGACAGAGCGAGCAGTACTTC	CAWSVGQSEQYF
TRBJ1-5	NA	NA	TRBV10-1	TGCGCCAGCAGTGCGGCCGGGGACAATCAGCCCCAGCATTTT	CASSAAGDNQPQHF
TRBJ1-2	NA	NA	TRBV28	TGTGCCAGCAGTTCCGGGGGGACCTATGGCTACACCTTC	CASSSGGTYGYTF
TRBJ2-2	TRBD2	NA	TRBV15	TGTGCCACCAGCAGAGACCCCTGGGTAGCGGGGGTTACCGGAACCGGGGAGCTGTTTTTT	CATSRDPWVAGVTGTGELFF
TRBJ2-6	TRBD1	once	TRBV18	TGTGCCAGCTCACCACTTTCGGCGAGACAGGGCGCCCCTGGGGCCAACGTCCTGACTTTC	CASSPLSARQGAPGANVLTF
TRBJ1-2	NA	NA	TRBV6-5	TGTGCCAGCAGTTTCGGGAACACATATGGCTACACCTTC	CASSFGNTYGYTF
TRBJ2-1	TRBD2	NA	TRBV2	TGTGCCAGCAGCCTCCGGGCGGGACTAGCGGTTAATGAGCAGTTCTTC	CASSLRAGLAVNEQFF
TRBJ1-5	NA	NA	TRBV28	TGTGCCAGCAGCTCAAACAGGTATAGCAATCAGCCCCAGCATTTT	CASSSNRYSNQPQHF
TRBJ1-2	TRBD1	NA	TRBV27	TGTGCCAGCAGTCAGCGGACAGGGGAGGCTGGCTACACCTTC	CASSQRTGEAGYTF
TRBJ1-1	NA	NA	TRBV19	TGTGCCAGTAGTTCGCGCAACACTGAAGCTTTCTTT	CASSSRNTEAFF
TRBJ2-5	TRBD2	NA	TRBV7-2	TGTGCCAGCAGCTTAAGAAGTACGTGGCGGGGGGGAGAGACCCAGTACTTC	CASSLRSTWRGGETQYF
TRBJ2-5	TRBD1	NA	TRBV11-3	TGTGCCAGCAGCCCCCGACAGGGACAAGAGACCCAGTACTTC	CASSPRQGQETQYF
TRBJ1-1	NA	NA	TRBV2	TGTGCCAGCAGAGCTGCCGGGGAGGCTTTCTTT	CASRAAGEAFF
TRBJ2-7	TRBD1	NA	TRBV10-1	TGCGCCAGCAGTGACCAGGGGGATTCCTACGAGCAGTACTTC	CASSDQGDSYEQYF
TRBJ1-1	TRBD1	once	TRBV11-2	TGTGCCAGCAGCTTAGGGACAGGGGCTACGGCTTTCTTT	CASSLGTGATAFF
TRBJ1-5	NA	NA	TRBV2	TGTGCCAGCAGTTTTCGGACTGGAAATCAGCCCCAGCATTTT	CASSFRTGNQPQHF
TRBJ1-1	NA	once	TRBV18	TGTGCCAGCTCTTTGGGGGGAACCACTGAAGCTTTCTTT	CASSLGGTTEAFF
TRBJ2-1	TRBD1	NA	TRBV2	TGTGCCAGCAGTTTTTCACAGGGGGTATACAATGAGCAGTTCTTC	CASSFSQGVYNEQFF
TRBJ2-7	TRBD1	NA	TRBV7-9	TGTGCCAGCAGCTTAGATGTCGGGGACAGGTACTACGAGCAGTACTTC	CASSLDVGDRYYEQYF
TRBJ2-3	TRBD2	NA	TRBV7-9	TGTGCCAGCAGCCTTACTAGCGGGAGCACAGATACGCAGTATTTT	CASSLTSGSTDTQYF
TRBJ1-3	NA	NA	TRBV28	TGTGCCAGCAGTAACCCCGGTGGGGCTCTTCTTGGAAACACCATATATTTT	CASSNPGGALLGNTIYF
TRBJ2-7	TRBD1	NA	TRBV7-9	TGTGCCAGCAGCTTTTTTGGACAGGGGGGAGAGAGCTCCTACGAGCAGTACTTC	CASSFFGQGGESSYEQYF
TRBJ2-1	TRBD2	NA	TRBV5-4	TGTGCCAGCAGCCTCGGGACTAGCGGGCTGGATTACAATGAGCAGTTCTTC	CASSLGTSGLDYNEQFF
TRBJ1-2	NA	NA	TRBV29-1	TGCAGCGTTGCGAGGGTCTATGGCTACACCTTC	CSVARVYGYTF
TRBJ1-2	TRBD1	NA	TRBV5-6	TGTGCCAGCAGCTTACAGGGGCCGGGGGGCTACACCTTC	CASSLQGPGGYTF
TRBJ2-1	TRBD1	NA	TRBV20-1	TGCAGTGCTAGTGACAGGGGCAATGAGCAGTTCTTC	CSASDRGNEQFF